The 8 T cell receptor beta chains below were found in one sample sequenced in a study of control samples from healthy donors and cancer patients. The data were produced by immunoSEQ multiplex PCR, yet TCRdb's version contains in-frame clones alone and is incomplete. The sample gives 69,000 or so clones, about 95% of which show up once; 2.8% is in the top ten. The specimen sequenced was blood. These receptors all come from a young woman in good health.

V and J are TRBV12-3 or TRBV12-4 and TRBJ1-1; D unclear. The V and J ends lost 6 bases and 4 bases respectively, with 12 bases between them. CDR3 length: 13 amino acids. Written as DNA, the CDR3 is TGTGCCAGCAGAAAGGAGGAAACCACTGAAGCTTTCTTT. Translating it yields CASRKEETTEAFF.

CDR3 sequence: CASSERPSDTQYF. In DNA form, the CDR3 reads TGTGCCAGCAGTGAGCGCCCTTCCGATACGCAGTATTTT. The chain couples TRBV2 to TRBJ2-3; D ambiguous. This CDR3 spans 13 amino acids. CDR1 is SNHLY and CDR2 is FYNNEI in the germline V gene. Trimming shortened V by 3 bases and J by 6 bases, and 10 bases separated the two germline ends. The variable domain in full, with the rest retrieved from reference TRBV2 and TRBJ2-3, is EPEVTQTPSHQVTQMGQEVILRCVPISNHLYFYWYRQILGQKVEFLVSFYNNEISEKSEIFDDQFSVERPDGSNFTLKIRSTKLEDSAMYFCASSERPSDTQYFGPGTRLTVL.

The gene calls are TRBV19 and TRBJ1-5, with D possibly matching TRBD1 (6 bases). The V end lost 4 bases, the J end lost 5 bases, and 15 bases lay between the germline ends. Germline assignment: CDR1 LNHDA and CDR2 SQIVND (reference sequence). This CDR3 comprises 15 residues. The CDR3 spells CASSTLPQGDQPQHF. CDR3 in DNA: TGTGCCAGTAGTACCTTACCACAGGGAGATCAGCCCCAGCATTTT.

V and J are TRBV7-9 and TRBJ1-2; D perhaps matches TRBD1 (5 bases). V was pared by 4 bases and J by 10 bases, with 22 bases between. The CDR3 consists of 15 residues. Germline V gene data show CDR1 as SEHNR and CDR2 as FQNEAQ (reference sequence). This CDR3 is CASSSGDVRGEFYTF. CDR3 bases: TGTGCCAGCAGCTCCGGGGATGTTCGAGGGGAATTCTACACCTTC.

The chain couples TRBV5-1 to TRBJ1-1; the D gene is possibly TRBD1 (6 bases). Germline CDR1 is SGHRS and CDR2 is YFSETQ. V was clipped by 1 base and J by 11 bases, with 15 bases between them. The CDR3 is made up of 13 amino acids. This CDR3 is CASSLMPGEDAFF. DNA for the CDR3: TGCGCCAGCAGCTTGATGCCAGGGGAAGACGCTTTCTTT.

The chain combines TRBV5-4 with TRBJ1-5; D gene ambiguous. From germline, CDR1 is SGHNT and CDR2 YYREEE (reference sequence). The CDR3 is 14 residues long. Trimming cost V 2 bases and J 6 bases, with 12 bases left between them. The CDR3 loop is CASSFKGSSQPQHF. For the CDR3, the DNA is TGTGCCAGCAGCTTTAAGGGCTCCAGTCAGCCCCAGCATTTT.

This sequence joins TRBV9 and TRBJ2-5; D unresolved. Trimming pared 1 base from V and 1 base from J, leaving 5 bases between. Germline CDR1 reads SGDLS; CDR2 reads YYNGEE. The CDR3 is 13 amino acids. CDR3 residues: CASSVLPQETQYF. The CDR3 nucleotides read TGTGCCAGCAGCGTATTGCCCCAAGAGACCCAGTACTTC.

This CDR3 is CASSPVVSPEAFF. In DNA, the CDR3 is TGTGCCAGCAGCCCCGTCGTGAGCCCTGAAGCTTTCTTT. The V gene is TRBV9, the J gene TRBJ1-1; D call uncertain. Germline V lookup: CDR1 SGDLS, CDR2 YYNGEE. The CDR3 extends over 13 amino acids. The germline V and J ends were trimmed by 4 bases and 6 bases, with 13 bases remaining between them.